The 12 T cell receptor beta chains listed next were all sequenced from one sample in a study of blood T cell repertoires in COVID-19. TCRdb's copy holds only in-frame clones and misses some; the assay was immunoSEQ multiplex PCR. The profile covers approximately 150,000 clones, with around 82% appearing a single time and roughly 15% taken by the ten largest. The sample was peripheral blood. These receptors all stem from a human donor with acute or convalescent COVID-19. The donor label of this sample is uncertain.

This sequence joins TRBV5-6 and TRBJ1-2; D is ambiguous. The V end was cut by 4 bases, the J end by 3 bases, with 4 bases between. Germline assignment: CDR1 SGHDT and CDR2 YYEEEE. This CDR3 has 11 residues. The CDR3 nucleotides read TGTGCCAGCAGCCGGGACTATGGCTACACCTTC. Its translation is CASSRDYGYTF. The full variable domain, in which reference TRBV5-6 and TRBJ1-2 provide the parts outside the CDR3, is DAGVTQSPTHLIKTRGQQVTLRCSPKSGHDTVSWYQQALGQGPQFIFQYYEEEERQRGNFPDRFSGHQFPNYSSELNVNALLLGDSALYLCASSRDYGYTFGSGTRLTVV.

The chain links TRBV5-5 to TRBJ1-3, with TRBD1 identical over 7 bases. V shed 4 bases and J 8 bases; nucleotides not matched to a gene: 3. There are 12 residues in the CDR3. Germline V gene lookup returns CDR1 SGHKS and CDR2 YYEKEE (reference sequence). The CDR3 spells CASSRQGDTIYF. CDR3 DNA: TGTGCCAGCAGCCGACAGGGAGACACCATATATTTT. The variable domain in full, completed from reference TRBV5-5 and TRBJ1-3, reads DAGVTQSPTHLIKTRGQQVTLRCSPISGHKSVSWYQQVLGQGPQFIFQYYEKEERGRGNFPDRFSARQFPNYSSELNVNALLLGDSALYLCASSRQGDTIYFGEGSWLTVV.

As for this clone: A much more abundant neighbour one base away suggests this may be a read error. This same CDR3 is encoded by further DNA sequences in the sample. This rearrangement joins TRBV9 to TRBJ2-3, with TRBD1 as a possible D gene (5 bases). The V end lost 0 bases, the J end lost 0 bases, and 8 bases lay between the germline ends. Germline V CDR1 and CDR2: SGDLS, YYNGEE. This CDR3 contains 15 residues. Here the CDR3 reads CASSVGQISTDTQYF. CDR3 coding DNA: TGTGCCAGCAGCGTAGGACAGATAAGCACAGATACGCAGTATTTT.

The sample holds a few counts of this clone. This sample includes further DNA sequences coding for the same CDR3. The chain couples TRBV4-3 to TRBJ2-5; 9 bases line up with TRBD1. Germline CDR1 reads LGHNA; CDR2 reads YSLEER. The CDR3 covers 14 residues. V was clipped by 1 base and J by 4 bases; unmatched bases: 1. CDR3 sequence (DNA): TGCGCCAGCAGCCAAGGACAGGGGGGAGAGACCCAGTACTTC. This gives the protein CASSQGQGGETQYF.

The V gene is TRBV10-2, the J gene TRBJ1-1; maybe TRBD1 (5 bases). Trimming pared 5 bases from V and 0 bases from J, leaving 19 bases between. This CDR3 spans 17 amino acids. Germline loops: CDR1 WSHSY, CDR2 SAAADI. The CDR3 nucleotides are TGCGCCAGCAGTCATCCGACGCAGGGTTTCATGAACACTGAAGCTTTCTTT. The encoded protein is CASSHPTQGFMNTEAFF.

The chain recombines TRBV7-9 with TRBJ2-1, with D tentatively TRBD1 (7 bases). Germline V lookup: CDR1 SEHNR, CDR2 FQNEAQ (reference sequence). The CDR3 sequence is 15 residues long. Trimming shortened V by 5 bases and J by 5 bases, and 16 bases separated the two germline ends. CDR3 nucleotides: TGTGCCAGCAGCCCTTGGAGGGGGCAAAACAATGAGCAGTTCTTC. Its protein product is CASSPWRGQNNEQFF.

In its sample, this clone was seen once. The chain recombines TRBV10-3 with TRBJ1-2, with 7 bases lining up with TRBD1. Germline V gene lookup returns CDR1 ENHRY and CDR2 SYGVKD. The CDR3 extends over 16 amino acids. The junction had 12 bases not matched to a gene; V was cut back by 4 bases and J by 4 bases. In DNA form, the CDR3 reads TGTGCCATCAGTGCAGTTAGACAGGGCAGAGCCTATGGCTACACCTTC. It encodes CAISAVRQGRAYGYTF.

V gene TRBV9 combines with J gene TRBJ1-3; 7 nucleotides align to TRBD1. CDR1 and CDR2 from the germline V gene are SGDLS and YYNGEE. The ends lost 4 bases at V and 0 bases at J; junction bases unmatched: 10. This CDR3 is 17 amino acids long. CDR3: CASSTWDSDFSGNTIYF. CDR3 nucleotides: TGTGCCAGCAGCACCTGGGACAGCGACTTCTCTGGAAACACCATATATTTT.

The chain has TRBV4-1 and TRBJ1-6, with D uncertain. V lost 0 bases, J lost 0 bases, and 9 bases lay in between. Germline-derived CDR1 and CDR2 are MGHRA and YSYEKL. CDR3 size: 17 residues. In nucleotides, the CDR3 is TGCGCCAGCAGCCAAGATCAAGTGGCCTCCTATAATTCACCCCTCCACTTT. Translated: CASSQDQVASYNSPLHF.

The chain couples TRBV12-5 to TRBJ1-2; 10 bases are a match to TRBD1. The germline V gene has CDR1 LGHNT and CDR2 FRNRAP. This CDR3 comprises 15 residues. The junction had 7 bases not matched to a gene; V was cut back by 1 base and J by 8 bases. Written as DNA, the CDR3 is TGTGCTAGTGGTTTGGAATCGGGACAGGGGAACGGCTACACCTTC. Its protein product is CASGLESGQGNGYTF.

The chain carries TRBV7-2 and TRBJ1-1; 7 bases align to TRBD1. The CDR3 loop spans 14 amino acids. Germline assignment: CDR1 SGHTA and CDR2 FQGNSA. The J segment lost 4 bases and the V segment lost 5 bases, leaving 7 bases of the junction unmatched. CDR3 amino acids: CASSLQGKGTEAFF. The CDR3 DNA reads TGTGCCAGCAGCCTACAGGGGAAGGGCACTGAAGCTTTCTTT.

This sequence joins TRBV3-1 (or the pseudogene TRBV3-2) and TRBJ1-4; D unclear. The CDR3 extends over 14 amino acids. V lost 1 base to trimming and J lost 4 bases, with 7 bases between them. The germline V gene has CDR1 LGHDT and CDR2 YNNKEL (reference sequence). The CDR3, as DNA: TGTGCCAGCAGCCAAGTTAGGAGTAATGAAAAACTGTTTTTT. Protein sequence: CASSQVRSNEKLFF.